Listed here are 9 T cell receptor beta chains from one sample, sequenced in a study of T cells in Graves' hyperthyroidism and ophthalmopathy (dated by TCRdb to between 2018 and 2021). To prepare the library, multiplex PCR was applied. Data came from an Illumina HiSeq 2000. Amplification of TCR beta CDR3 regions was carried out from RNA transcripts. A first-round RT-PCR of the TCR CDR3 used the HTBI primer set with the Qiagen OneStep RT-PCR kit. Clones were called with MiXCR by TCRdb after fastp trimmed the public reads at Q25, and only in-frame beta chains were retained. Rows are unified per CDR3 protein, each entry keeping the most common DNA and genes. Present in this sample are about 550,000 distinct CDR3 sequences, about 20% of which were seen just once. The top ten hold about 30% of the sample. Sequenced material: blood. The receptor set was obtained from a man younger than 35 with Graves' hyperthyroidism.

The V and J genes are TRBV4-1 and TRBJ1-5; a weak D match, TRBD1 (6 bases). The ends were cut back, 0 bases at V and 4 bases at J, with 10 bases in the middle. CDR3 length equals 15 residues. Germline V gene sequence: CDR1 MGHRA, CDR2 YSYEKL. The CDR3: CASSQDAGVNQPQHF. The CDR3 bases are TGCGCCAGCAGCCAAGATGCAGGGGTAAATCAGCCCCAGCATTTT.

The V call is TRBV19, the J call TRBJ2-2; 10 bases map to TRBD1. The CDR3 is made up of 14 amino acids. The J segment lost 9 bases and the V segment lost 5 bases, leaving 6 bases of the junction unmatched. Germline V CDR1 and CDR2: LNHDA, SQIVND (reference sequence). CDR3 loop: CASSETGGGWELFF. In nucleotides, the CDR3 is TGTGCCAGTAGTGAGACAGGGGGCGGTTGGGAGCTGTTTTTT.

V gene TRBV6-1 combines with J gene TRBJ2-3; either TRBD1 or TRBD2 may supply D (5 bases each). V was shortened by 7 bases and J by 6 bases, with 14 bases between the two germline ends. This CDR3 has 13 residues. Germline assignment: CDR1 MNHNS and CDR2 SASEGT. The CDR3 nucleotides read TGTGCCAGCACCCGGGGCGATTGGGATACGCAGTATTTT. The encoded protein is CASTRGDWDTQYF.

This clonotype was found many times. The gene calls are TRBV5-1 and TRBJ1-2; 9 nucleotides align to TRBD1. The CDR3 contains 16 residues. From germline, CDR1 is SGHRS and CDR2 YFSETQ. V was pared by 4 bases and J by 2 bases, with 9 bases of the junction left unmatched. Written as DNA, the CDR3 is TGCGCCAGCAGCCCGGGGACAGGGTTGGAAAACTATGGCTACACCTTC. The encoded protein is CASSPGTGLENYGYTF.

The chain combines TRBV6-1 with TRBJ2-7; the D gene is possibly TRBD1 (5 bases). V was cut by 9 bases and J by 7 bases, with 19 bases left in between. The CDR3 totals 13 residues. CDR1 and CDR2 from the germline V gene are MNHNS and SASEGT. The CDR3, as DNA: TGTGCCAGTCAAGGGGCATGCGGAAGGGAGCAGTACTTC. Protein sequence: CASQGACGREQYF.

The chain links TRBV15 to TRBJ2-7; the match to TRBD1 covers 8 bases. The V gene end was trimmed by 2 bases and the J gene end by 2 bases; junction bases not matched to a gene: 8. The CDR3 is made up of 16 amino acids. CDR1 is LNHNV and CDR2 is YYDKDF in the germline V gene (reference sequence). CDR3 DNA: TGTGCCACCAGCAGAAAGAACGTACAGGGGGCCTACGAGCAGTACTTC. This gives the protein CATSRKNVQGAYEQYF.

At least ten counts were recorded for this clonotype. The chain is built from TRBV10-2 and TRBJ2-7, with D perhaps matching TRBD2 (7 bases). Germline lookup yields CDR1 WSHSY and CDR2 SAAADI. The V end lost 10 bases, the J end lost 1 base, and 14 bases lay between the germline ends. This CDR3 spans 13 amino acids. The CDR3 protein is CATAAGASYEQYF. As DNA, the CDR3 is TGCGCCACGGCCGCGGGGGCTTCCTACGAGCAGTACTTC.

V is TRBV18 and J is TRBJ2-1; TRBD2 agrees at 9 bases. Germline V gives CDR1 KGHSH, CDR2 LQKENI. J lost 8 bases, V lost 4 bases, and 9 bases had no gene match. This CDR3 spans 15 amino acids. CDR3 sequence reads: CASSRGGGDAHEQFF. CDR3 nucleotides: TGTGCCAGCTCACGAGGCGGGGGGGACGCGCATGAGCAGTTCTTC.

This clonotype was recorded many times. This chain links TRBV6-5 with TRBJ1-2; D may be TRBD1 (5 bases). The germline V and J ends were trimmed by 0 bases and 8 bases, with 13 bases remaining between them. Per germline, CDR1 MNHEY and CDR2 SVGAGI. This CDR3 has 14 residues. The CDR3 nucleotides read TGTGCCAGCAGTTACTCAGGGGCTCGTCAAGGCTACACCTTC. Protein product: CASSYSGARQGYTF.